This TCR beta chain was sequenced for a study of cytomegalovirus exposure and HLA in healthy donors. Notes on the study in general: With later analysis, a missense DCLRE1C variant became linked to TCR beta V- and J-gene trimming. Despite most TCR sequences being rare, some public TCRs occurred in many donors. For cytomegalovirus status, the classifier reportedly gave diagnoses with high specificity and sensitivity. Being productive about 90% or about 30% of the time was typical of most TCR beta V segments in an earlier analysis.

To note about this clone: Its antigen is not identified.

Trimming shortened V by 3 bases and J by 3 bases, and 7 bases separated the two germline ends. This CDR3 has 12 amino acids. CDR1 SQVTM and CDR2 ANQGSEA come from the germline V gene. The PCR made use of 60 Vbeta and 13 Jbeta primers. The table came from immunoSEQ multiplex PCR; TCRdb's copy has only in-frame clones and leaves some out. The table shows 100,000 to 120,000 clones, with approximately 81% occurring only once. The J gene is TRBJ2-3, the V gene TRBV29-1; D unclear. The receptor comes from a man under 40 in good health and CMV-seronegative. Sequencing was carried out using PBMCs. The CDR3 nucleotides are TGCAGCGTTGAGGCCCAGACAGATACGCAGTATTTT. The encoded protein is CSVEAQTDTQYF.